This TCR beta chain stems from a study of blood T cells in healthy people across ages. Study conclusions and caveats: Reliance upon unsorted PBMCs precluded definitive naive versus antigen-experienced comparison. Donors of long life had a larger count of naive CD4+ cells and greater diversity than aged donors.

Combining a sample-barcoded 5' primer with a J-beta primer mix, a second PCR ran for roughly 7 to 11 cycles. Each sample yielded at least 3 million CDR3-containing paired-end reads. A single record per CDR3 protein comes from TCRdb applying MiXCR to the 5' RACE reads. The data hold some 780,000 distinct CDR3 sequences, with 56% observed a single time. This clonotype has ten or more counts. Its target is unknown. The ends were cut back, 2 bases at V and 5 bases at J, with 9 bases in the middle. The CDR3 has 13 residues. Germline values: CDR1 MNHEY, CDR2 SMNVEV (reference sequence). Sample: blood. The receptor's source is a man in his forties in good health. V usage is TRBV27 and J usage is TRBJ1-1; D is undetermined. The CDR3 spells CASSLDPKTEAFF. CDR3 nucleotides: TGTGCCAGCAGTTTAGATCCAAAAACTGAAGCTTTCTTT.